This T cell receptor (beta chain) came from a study of blood T cell repertoires in COVID-19. At the level of the study: From T cells, B-cell-depleted T cells, or PBMCs came the material, which was cDNA or gDNA.

The table came from immunoSEQ multiplex PCR; TCRdb's copy has only in-frame clones and leaves some out. The repertoire holds about 74,000 clones, with 84% as singletons. Germline V gene data show CDR1 as SGHNT and CDR2 as YYREEE (reference sequence). CDR3 length: 15 amino acids. Trimming stripped 4 bases from V and 0 bases from J, with 13 bases between. Specimen: peripheral blood. The receptor comes from a man aged 50-60 years with active COVID-19. This rearrangement joins TRBV5-4 to TRBJ1-2, with D maybe TRBD1 (6 bases). CDR3: CASSGGGLANYGYTF. CDR3 DNA sequence: TGTGCCAGCAGCGGGGGCGGGCTGGCTAACTATGGCTACACCTTC.